This is a list of T cell receptor beta chains from one sample in a study of shared clonotypes between healthy human individuals. Profiled with immunoSEQ multiplex PCR; TCRdb holds only in-frame clones, not every one. Of some 580,000 clones in the sample, less than 98% were seen once. The sequenced sample consisted of naive CD4+ T cells sorted from blood. These receptor sequences come from a woman in her 30s in good health. Each CDR3 is given with its conserved first and last residue. A D gene is named only where the DNA matches it firmly. Rows may omit the clone size; those that give it use once, few, many or a size class.

TRBJ2-5 TRBV5-1 once TRBD1 CASSLGGTAEETQYF TGCGCCAGCAGCTTGGGGGGGACAGCCGAAGAGACCCAGTACTTC
TRBJ2-1 TRBV28 once TRBD1 CASSLTGTGSSNEQFF TGTGCCAGCAGTTTAACTGGGACAGGCTCGAGTAATGAGCAGTTCTTC
TRBJ1-3 TRBV28 NA NA CASRAAGGGNTIYF TGTGCCAGCAGGGCCGCCGGGGGAGGAAACACCATATATTTT
TRBJ2-2 TRBV11-2 once NA CASSSRPDGELFF TGTGCCAGCAGTTCACGTCCGGACGGGGAGCTGTTTTTT
TRBJ2-5 TRBV7-9 NA NA CASSPRTAEAQYF TGTGCCAGCAGCCCCAGGACAGCCGAGGCCCAGTACTTC
TRBJ2-5 TRBV11-3 NA TRBD1 CASSDRGAGQGKETQYF TGTGCCAGCAGCGATCGGGGGGCGGGACAGGGGAAGGAGACCCAGTACTTC
TRBJ2-7 TRBV18 NA TRBD1 CASSLGQGSFYEQYF TGTGCCAGCTCACTCGGACAGGGATCCTTCTACGAGCAGTACTTC
TRBJ2-2 TRBV5-1 NA TRBD2 CASSFSSGNTGELFF TGCGCCAGCAGCTTTTCTAGCGGGAACACCGGGGAGCTGTTTTTT
TRBJ2-1 TRBV5-1 NA NA CASSLGQGKYNEQFF TGCGCCAGCAGCTTGGGGCAGGGAAAGTACAATGAGCAGTTCTTC
TRBJ2-3 TRBV6-5 NA NA CASSYSLWTDTQYF TGTGCCAGCAGTTACTCCCTTTGGACAGATACGCAGTATTTT
TRBJ1-1 TRBV4-1 NA NA CASSQDFPGVLGAFF TGCGCCAGCAGCCAAGATTTCCCGGGGGTTCTAGGGGCTTTCTTT
TRBJ2-5 TRBV28 NA NA CASSLQRFYQETQYF TGTGCCAGCAGTCTCCAGCGGTTTTACCAAGAGACCCAGTACTTC
TRBJ2-1 TRBV11-2 once NA CASSLGLIFSNRGNEQFF TGTGCCAGCAGCTTAGGTTTGATTTTCTCGAACCGAGGCAATGAGCAGTTCTTC
TRBJ2-3 TRBV12-5 NA NA CASGLARGTDTQYF TGTGCTAGTGGTTTGGCAAGGGGTACAGATACGCAGTATTTT
TRBJ2-7 TRBV6-1 NA TRBD2 CASSWTSGGDYEQYF TGTGCCAGCAGCTGGACTAGCGGGGGGGACTACGAGCAGTACTTC
TRBJ1-1 TRBV28 NA NA CASSSYDGTEAFF TGTGCCAGCAGTTCCTATGACGGAACTGAAGCTTTCTTT
TRBJ1-5 TRBV15 NA NA CATSRDPDGQPQHF TGTGCCACCAGCAGAGACCCGGATGGTCAGCCCCAGCATTTT
TRBJ1-1 TRBV21-1 NA NA CASSKKGVENTEAFF TGTGCCAGCAGCAAAAAGGGGGTTGAGAACACTGAAGCTTTCTTT
TRBJ2-6 TRBV6-4 once NA CASSDASGANVLTF TGTGCCAGCAGTGACGCCTCTGGGGCCAACGTCCTGACTTTC
TRBJ2-1 TRBV27 NA NA CASRGSSYNEQFF TGTGCCAGCCGGGGAAGCTCCTACAATGAGCAGTTCTTC
TRBJ2-1 TRBV13 NA NA CASRRGGSYNEQFF TGTGCCAGCAGACGAGGGGGCTCCTACAATGAGCAGTTCTTC
TRBJ2-7 TRBV11-2 NA TRBD1 CASRQGTVNDEQYF TGTGCCAGCAGACAGGGGACGGTGAACGACGAGCAGTACTTC
TRBJ1-1 TRBV29-1 NA NA CSVSWPGQNTEAFF TGCAGCGTATCGTGGCCGGGGCAGAACACTGAAGCTTTCTTT
TRBJ2-2 TRBV28 NA NA CASSLPETGELFF TGTGCCAGCAGTCTCCCGGAAACCGGGGAGCTGTTTTTT
TRBJ2-2 TRBV11-2 NA NA CASSPPGAVAGELFF TGTGCCAGCAGCCCCCCGGGAGCAGTGGCCGGGGAGCTGTTTTTT
TRBJ2-7 TRBV19 NA NA CAPTPTGTPYEQYF TGTGCCCCAACACCGACCGGGACCCCCTACGAGCAGTACTTC
TRBJ2-7 TRBV10-2 NA TRBD1 CASKGTGDYPAYEQYF TGCGCCAGCAAGGGGACAGGTGACTACCCGGCCTACGAGCAGTACTTC
TRBJ2-7 TRBV5-4 NA TRBD2 CASSSMTSGGYEQYF TGTGCCAGCAGCTCCATGACTAGCGGAGGCTACGAGCAGTACTTC
TRBJ2-7 TRBV30 NA NA CAWSADSSYEQYF TGTGCCTGGAGTGCGGACAGTTCCTACGAGCAGTACTTC
TRBJ2-7 TRBV6-5 NA NA CASSYSKGQIYEQYF TGTGCCAGCAGTTACTCGAAAGGACAGATCTACGAGCAGTACTTC
TRBJ2-1 TRBV28 NA NA CASSNWDEQFF TGTGCCAGCAGCAACTGGGATGAGCAGTTCTTC
TRBJ2-7 TRBV7-6 NA NA CASSLQGGGPYEQYF TGTGCCAGCAGCCTACAGGGGGGGGGTCCCTACGAGCAGTACTTC
TRBJ2-7 TRBV27 NA NA CASSLRGREGREQYF TGTGCCAGCAGTTTACGGGGACGTGAGGGCCGAGAGCAGTACTTC
TRBJ1-2 TRBV7-8 NA NA CASSLRDSFYGYTF TGTGCCAGCAGCTTGAGAGACAGCTTCTATGGCTACACCTTC
TRBJ2-5 TRBV28 NA NA CATSRVEGAQYF TGTGCCACATCAAGGGTAGAGGGGGCCCAGTACTTC
TRBJ2-5 TRBV5-1 once NA CASSLGKPKETQYF TGCGCCAGCAGCTTGGGCAAGCCGAAAGAGACCCAGTACTTC
TRBJ2-7 TRBV6-5 NA NA CASSYAGAKTYEQYF TGTGCCAGCAGTTACGCGGGGGCAAAAACCTACGAGCAGTACTTC
TRBJ2-2 TRBV7-9 NA NA CASSFSGLDGELFF TGTGCCAGCAGCTTTTCCGGGTTGGACGGGGAGCTGTTTTTT
TRBJ2-7 TRBV13 NA NA CASSLRRDTSYEQYF TGTGCCAGCAGCTTAAGGCGAGACACGTCCTACGAGCAGTACTTC
TRBJ2-3 TRBV6-5 NA NA CASSYQAADTQYF TGTGCCAGCAGTTACCAGGCTGCAGATACGCAGTATTTT
TRBJ2-2 TRBV6-5 NA TRBD1 CASSTGVATGELFF TGTGCCAGCAGTACAGGGGTGGCCACCGGGGAGCTGTTTTTT
TRBJ2-5 TRBV5-5 NA NA CASSRTDPGTQYF TGTGCCAGCAGCCGAACGGACCCGGGGACCCAGTACTTC
TRBJ1-4 TRBV27 once NA CASSFRGLGTNEKLFF TGTGCCAGCAGTTTCCGTGGGCTTGGAACTAATGAAAAACTGTTTTTT
TRBJ1-2 TRBV4-1 once NA CASSPKGRGELTYGYTF TGCGCCAGCAGCCCGAAGGGCAGGGGTGAATTGACTTATGGCTACACCTTC
TRBJ2-1 TRBV29-1 NA NA CSVSAGEGVAGYNEQFF TGCAGCGTCTCCGCCGGTGAAGGGGTTGCGGGTTACAATGAGCAGTTCTTC